Shown below are 13 T cell receptor beta chains from a single sample sequenced in a study of T-cell reconstitution after alpha-beta-depleted transplantation in children. Using unique molecular identifiers, the investigators prepared the TCRbeta library. TCRdb re-derived calls from the PCR reads in MiXCR, one entry per CDR3 protein. This table has fewer than 400,000 distinct CDR3 sequences, approximately 23% appearing once. The sample in question was PBMCs, mostly from graft donor cells, obtained 180 days after TCRalphabeta/CD19-depleted stem cell transplant. Receptors originate from a male patient aged 10-17 years who had a stem cell transplant for acute lymphoblastic leukemia, so the T cells may come from the graft donor.

On this clonotype: This may come from a read error, since a much larger clone is one base off. The V gene is TRBV20-1, the J gene TRBJ2-1, with 11 bases fitting TRBD2. The length of the CDR3 is 17 residues. CDR1 is DFQATT, CDR2 SNEGSKA, per germline (reference sequence). The CDR3 loop is CCARVVSGRESYNEQFF. In DNA, the CDR3 is TGCTGTGCTAGAGTAGTTAGCGGGAGGGAATCCTACAATGAGCAGTTCTTC.

The chain couples TRBV12-3 or TRBV12-4 to TRBJ1-2; no clear D. Trimming left V 2 bases short and J 6 bases short, with 10 bases between. CDR3 length: 13 amino acids. The CDR3 reads CASSLPRGNGYTF. The CDR3 DNA reads TGTGCCAGCAGTTTACCCAGAGGGAATGGCTACACCTTC.

This chain uses TRBV7-3 with TRBJ2-2; weak D call: TRBD2 (6 bases). This CDR3 contains 16 residues. Germline V gene data show CDR1 as SGHTA and CDR2 as FQGTGA. V lost 2 bases and J 0 bases, leaving 10 bases between the germline ends. CDR3 region: CASSLSAGSNTGELFF. The CDR3 bases are TGTGCCAGCAGCTTATCGGCGGGGTCGAACACCGGGGAGCTGTTTTTT.

This clonotype came up a few times. The chain uses TRBV7-9 and TRBJ2-7, with TRBD1 matching over 8 bases. Trimming at V came to 7 bases and at J to 3 bases, leaving 8 bases not matched to a gene. The CDR3 is 14 amino acids. CDR1 is SEHNR, CDR2 FQNEAQ, per germline (reference sequence). CDR3 coding DNA: TGTGCCAGCAAGATGGCAGGGGGCCACTACGAGCAGTACTTC. Protein sequence: CASKMAGGHYEQYF.

The table lists this clonotype with a few counts. This chain joins TRBV9 and TRBJ2-1; D gene uncertain. The V gene lost 5 bases and the J gene lost 3 bases, with 12 bases spanning the gap. The germline CDR1 and CDR2 sequences are SGDLS and YYNGEE. CDR3 size: 14 residues. The CDR3 bases are TGTGCCAGCAGTCCGGCGGCTAGCTACAATGAGCAGTTCTTC. It yields the protein CASSPAASYNEQFF.

This clonotype was recorded only once. The V gene is TRBV29-1, the J gene TRBJ2-5; D is undetermined. This CDR3 comprises 13 residues. Trimming left V 7 bases short and J 4 bases short, with 16 bases between. Germline V CDR1 and CDR2: SQVTM, ANQGSEA. The CDR3 DNA is TGCAGCGCTTCACAAGGGCGCGGAGAGACCCAGTACTTC. It yields the protein CSASQGRGETQYF.

This clonotype was seen only a few times. The chain is built from TRBV6-1 and TRBJ2-1; 9 bases are shared with TRBD1. Trimming took 7 bases from V and 3 from J; bases not matched to a gene: 4. Germline CDR1 and CDR2: MNHNS and SASEGT. CDR3 size: 14 residues. The CDR3: CASIMTGGYNEQFF. CDR3 sequence (DNA): TGTGCCAGCATAATGACAGGGGGCTACAATGAGCAGTTCTTC.

The rearrangement uses TRBV7-8 and TRBJ2-5; D ambiguous. Germline CDR1 SGHVS, CDR2 FQNEAQ. This CDR3 comprises 11 residues. The ends were cut back, 7 bases at V and 5 bases at J, with 8 bases in the middle. Written as DNA, the CDR3 is TGTGCCAGCACGATAGGGGAGACCCAGTACTTC. It specifies CASTIGETQYF.

The rearrangement uses TRBV7-1 and TRBJ2-4; D is possibly TRBD1 or TRBD2 (6 bases each). TRBV7-1 counts as an open reading frame of uncertain function. Trimming removed 5 bases at V and 4 bases at J, with 39 bases between. The CDR3 totals 23 residues. The CDR3 is CASSQGGTKLRDRQPSAKNIQYF. In DNA form, the CDR3 reads TGTGCCAGCAGCCAAGGGGGAACGAAGCTCCGAGATCGTCAGCCTAGCGCGAAAAACATTCAGTACTTC.

This clonotype was recorded a few times. The rearrangement uses TRBV12-3 or TRBV12-4 and TRBJ2-7; a weak D match, TRBD1 (5 bases). The CDR3 consists of 13 residues. With 6 bases removed from V and 6 bases from J, the gap between germline ends came to 15 bases. The CDR3 bases are TGTGCCAGCAGCCAACAGCGAAGGGGCGAGCAGTACTTC. Its translation: CASSQQRRGEQYF.

This clonotype was seen only a few times. In nucleotides, the CDR3 is TGCAGCGTTGAAGAGGAACTGGTCGCCAAAAACATTCAGTACTTC. Residues: CSVEEELVAKNIQYF. The J gene is TRBJ2-4, the V gene TRBV29-1, with D hard to call. There are 15 residues in the CDR3. Trimming left V 0 bases short and J 1 base short, with 10 bases between. Germline assignment: CDR1 SQVTM and CDR2 ANQGSEA.

The chain carries TRBV6-1 and TRBJ1-5, with a weak D call TRBD1 (5 bases). Between the trimmed V and J ends, which lost 6 bases and 0 bases, there was a span of 9 bases. The germline V gene has CDR1 MNHNS and CDR2 SASEGT. This CDR3 region has 14 residues. The CDR3 region is CASSRTHSNQPQHF. The CDR3, as DNA: TGTGCCAGCAGCCGGACACATAGCAATCAGCCCCAGCATTTT.

The chain carries TRBV18 and TRBJ2-1, with 7 bases lining up with TRBD2. Germline loops: CDR1 KGHSH, CDR2 LQKENI. Trimming removed 3 bases from V and 3 bases from J; junction bases left unmatched: 11. CDR3 length: 17 amino acids. CDR3: CASSPLTSPTLYNEQFF. CDR3 in DNA: TGTGCCAGCTCACCCTTGACTAGCCCTACCCTCTACAATGAGCAGTTCTTC.